The 30 T cell receptor beta chains reported below all come from one sample, sequenced in a study of blood T cell repertoires in COVID-19. Here immunoSEQ multiplex PCR was the method, and the copy in TCRdb shows in-frame clones only, minus some. The sample has 180,000 or so clones; around 85% are singletons. Material for sequencing was peripheral blood. These receptors were taken from a woman in her sixties with acute or convalescent COVID-19.

This chain connects TRBV5-4 to TRBJ1-2, with 7 bases lining up with TRBD1. The CDR3 covers 13 residues. Trimming took 3 bases from V and 5 from J; bases not matched to a gene: 4. Germline V lookup: CDR1 SGHNT, CDR2 YYREEE (reference sequence). CDR3 sequence reads: CASSWDRGYGYTF. The CDR3, as DNA: TGTGCCAGCAGCTGGGACAGAGGGTATGGCTACACCTTC.

The chain is built from TRBV30 and TRBJ2-3, with a possible D match to TRBD2 (5 bases). The germline gives CDR1 GTSNPN, CDR2 SVGIG (reference sequence). The CDR3 spans 15 residues. V dropped 1 base and J dropped 8 bases, with 19 bases sitting between them. The CDR3 protein is CAWSEWGEASGTQYF. CDR3 nucleotides: TGTGCCTGGAGTGAATGGGGTGAGGCAAGCGGTACGCAGTATTTT.

The rearrangement links TRBV7-3 to TRBJ2-2; possible D gene TRBD1, 5 bases. V was shortened by 4 bases and J by 4 bases, with 10 bases between the two germline ends. The CDR3 runs 14 residues. The V gene's germline CDR1 is SGHTA and CDR2 FQGTGA. CDR3 DNA: TGTGCCAGCAGCTCGCAGGGTAGCACCGGGGAGCTGTTTTTT. Amino acids: CASSSQGSTGELFF.

This chain connects TRBV11-3 to TRBJ2-1; 14 positions agree with TRBD2. In germline, CDR1 is SGHNT, CDR2 YENEEA. The CDR3 is 16 residues long. Trimming removed 1 base from V and 9 bases from J; junction bases left unmatched: 5. CDR3 residues: CASSLVGTSGRGEQFF. The CDR3 DNA follows: TGTGCCAGCAGCTTAGTCGGGACTAGCGGGAGAGGTGAGCAGTTCTTC.

The chain uses TRBV5-1 and TRBJ2-5; D is unclear. Germline assignment: CDR1 SGHRS and CDR2 YFSETQ. The CDR3 covers 13 residues. The V and J ends lost 4 bases and 5 bases respectively, with 12 bases between them. The CDR3 DNA reads as TGCGCCAGCAGCACCGGTAGTCCGGAGACCCAGTACTTC. It translates to CASSTGSPETQYF. Looking up the rest from reference TRBV5-1 and TRBJ2-5 gives the full variable domain: KAGVTQTPRYLIKTRGQQVTLSCSPISGHRSVSWYQQTPGQGLQFLFEYFSETQRNKGNFPGRFSGRQFSNSRSEMNVSTLELGDSALYLCASSTGSPETQYFGPGTRLLVL.

Here the CDR3 reads CASSTGTADQPQHF. Written as DNA, the CDR3 is TGCGCCAGCAGCACCGGGACAGCCGATCAGCCCCAGCATTTT. V gene TRBV5-1 combines with J gene TRBJ1-5, with 7 bases that match TRBD1. Germline V CDR1 and CDR2: SGHRS, YFSETQ. CDR3 size: 14 residues. V dropped 4 bases and J dropped 5; count of bases not matched to a gene: 6.

The CDR3 reads CAPSREGIDTQYF. The CDR3 DNA reads as TGTGCCCCGTCCCGGGAGGGTATAGATACGCAGTATTTT. The V call is TRBV2, the J call TRBJ2-3, with 8 bases aligning to TRBD2. CDR1 and CDR2 (germline): SNHLY, FYNNEI. The CDR3 covers 13 residues. V lost 11 bases and J lost 5; bases outside the gene matches: 9. Full variable domain (outside the CDR3, taken from reference TRBV2 and TRBJ2-3): EPEVTQTPSHQVTQMGQEVILRCVPISNHLYFYWYRQILGQKVEFLVSFYNNEISEKSEIFDDQFSVERPDGSNFTLKIRSTKLEDSAMYFCAPSREGIDTQYFGPGTRLTVL.

The chain employs TRBV6-5 and TRBJ1-1; TRBD1 is a possible D gene (6 bases). V gave up 6 bases and J gave up 1 base, with 12 bases separating them. The CDR3 is 14 amino acids. The germline gives CDR1 MNHEY, CDR2 SVGAGI. The CDR3 sequence: CASRWGGENTEAFF. The CDR3 DNA follows: TGTGCCAGCAGATGGGGGGGCGAGAACACTGAAGCTTTCTTT.

The J gene is TRBJ1-2, the V gene TRBV19; TRBD1 agrees at 7 bases. Trimming removed 5 bases from V and 1 base from J; junction bases left unmatched: 7. Germline loops: CDR1 LNHDA, CDR2 SQIVND (reference sequence). This CDR3 contains 15 residues. CDR3 nucleotide sequence: TGTGCCAGTAGTCAGGACAGGACGCTTAACTATGGCTACACCTTC. Translated: CASSQDRTLNYGYTF.

About this clone itself: At one of its ends the junction is not consistent with the germline gene, which may arise from a read error. The V gene is TRBV27, the J gene TRBJ1-1; weak D call: TRBD1 (5 bases). The germline V gene encodes CDR1 MNHEY and CDR2 SMNVEV (reference sequence). CDR3 length equals 10 residues. The CDR3 loop reads CASSLRPQVF. The CDR3 coding sequence is TGTGCCAGCAGTCTACGCCCACAGGTTTTT.

The chain carries TRBV30 and TRBJ1-1; no clear D. The germline gives CDR1 GTSNPN, CDR2 SVGIG (reference sequence). The CDR3 sequence is 14 residues long. V shed 2 bases and J shed 1 base, with 11 bases lying between them. The CDR3 loop is CAWSSPTENTEAFF. DNA for the CDR3: TGTGCCTGGAGTTCCCCGACTGAGAACACTGAAGCTTTCTTT.

There are a few counts of this clone. The chain recombines TRBV6-5 with TRBJ2-7, with D possibly TRBD1 on 5 matching bases. Trimming removed 7 bases at V and 2 bases at J, with 9 bases between. The CDR3 totals 12 residues. CDR1 and CDR2 from the germline V gene are MNHEY and SVGAGI. The CDR3 sequence: CASTDIAYEQYF. In DNA, the CDR3 is TGTGCCAGCACGGACATTGCCTACGAGCAGTACTTC.

This chain uses TRBV2 with TRBJ2-1; D is ambiguous. The length of the CDR3 is 12 residues. V shed 6 bases and J shed 6 bases, with 9 bases lying between them. The V gene's germline CDR1 is SNHLY and CDR2 FYNNEI. The CDR3 spells CASSNSLNEQFF. In nucleotides, the CDR3 is TGTGCCAGCAGCAATTCACTCAATGAGCAGTTCTTC.

The gene calls are TRBV19 and TRBJ1-1; D is unclear. The germline V and J ends were trimmed by 8 bases and 1 base, with 14 bases remaining between them. This CDR3 has 14 amino acids. Germline V gene lookup returns CDR1 LNHDA and CDR2 SQIVND (reference sequence). CDR3 nucleotides: TGTGCCAGTCTTAATCCCCCAGGGAACACTGAAGCTTTCTTT. Translation: CASLNPPGNTEAFF.

The chain combines TRBV7-2 with TRBJ2-1, with a possible D match to TRBD1 (6 bases). The CDR3 runs 14 residues. V was shortened by 3 bases and J by 9 bases, with 15 bases between the two germline ends. CDR1 is SGHTA and CDR2 is FQGNSA in the germline V gene. The CDR3 loop reads CASSFTYRVGEQFF. CDR3 coding DNA: TGTGCCAGCAGCTTCACCTACAGGGTCGGTGAGCAGTTCTTC.

CDR3 in DNA: TGTGCCAGCAGCTTAAGTACTAGCGGGAGGGGAGAGACCCAGTACTTC. Translating gives CASSLSTSGRGETQYF. This chain links TRBV11-3 with TRBJ2-5; 13 bases match TRBD2. Germline CDR1 is SGHNT and CDR2 is YENEEA. V shed 2 bases, J shed 4 bases, and the junction held 4 bases outside the gene matches. This CDR3 is built from 16 residues.

This clone was recorded only once. The chain is built from TRBV19 and TRBJ1-5; D is perhaps TRBD1 (6 bases). Germline V gives CDR1 LNHDA, CDR2 SQIVND (reference sequence). The CDR3 contains 18 residues. Trimming stripped 7 bases from V and 1 base from J, with 23 bases between. Here the CDR3 DNA reads TGTGCCAGTACCCCCGGGAGGGGGGGCGGCGCGAGCAATCAGCCCCAGCATTTT. Translating it yields CASTPGRGGGASNQPQHF.

J is TRBJ1-1 and V is TRBV5-1; D gene ambiguous. CDR1 and CDR2 (germline): SGHRS, YFSETQ. The CDR3 is made up of 11 amino acids. V was cut by 5 bases and J by 5 bases, with 7 bases left in between. The chain's CDR3 is CASRSLTEAFF. CDR3 in DNA: TGCGCCAGCAGGAGTCTGACTGAAGCTTTCTTT. The variable domain in full, with the rest retrieved from reference TRBV5-1 and TRBJ1-1, is KAGVTQTPRYLIKTRGQQVTLSCSPISGHRSVSWYQQTPGQGLQFLFEYFSETQRNKGNFPGRFSGRQFSNSRSEMNVSTLELGDSALYLCASRSLTEAFFGQGTRLTVV.

This clone was seen ten or more times. The CDR3, as DNA: TGTGCCAGCAGTGAGAGGGGACAGGGGAAGGATGGCAATCAGCCCCAGCATTTT. This sequence encodes CASSERGQGKDGNQPQHF. V and J are TRBV6-1 and TRBJ1-5; 10 positions match TRBD1. This CDR3 is built from 18 residues. After removal of 3 bases from V and 2 bases from J, the junction contained 10 bases not matched to a gene. CDR1 MNHNS and CDR2 SASEGT come from the germline V gene.

This clone has a single count. The rearrangement uses TRBV11-2 and TRBJ2-3, with D tentatively TRBD2 (7 bases). CDR3 size: 16 residues. The V end lost 1 base, the J end lost 3 bases, and 14 bases lay between the germline ends. In germline, CDR1 is SGHAT, CDR2 FQNNGV. In DNA form, the CDR3 reads TGTGCCAGCAGCTTAGGGGGGCAAGCGGGGACAGATACGCAGTATTTT. Protein: CASSLGGQAGTDTQYF.

This chain uses TRBV5-4 with TRBJ2-3, with a possible D match to TRBD1 (5 bases). The CDR3 sequence is 15 residues long. Germline lookup yields CDR1 SGHNT and CDR2 YYREEE (reference sequence). The ends were cut back, 3 bases at V and 2 bases at J, with 13 bases in the middle. CDR3: CASSSQGFHTDTQYF. CDR3 nucleotides: TGTGCCAGCAGCTCCCAGGGTTTTCACACAGATACGCAGTATTTT. Full variable domain (outside the CDR3, taken from reference TRBV5-4 and TRBJ2-3): ETGVTQSPTHLIKTRGQQVTLRCSSQSGHNTVSWYQQALGQGPQFIFQYYREEENGRGNFPPRFSGLQFPNYSSELNVNALELDDSALYLCASSSQGFHTDTQYFGPGTRLTVL.

The chain is built from TRBV4-1 and TRBJ1-2; D gene uncertain. The CDR3 is 14 residues long. Germline V CDR1 and CDR2: MGHRA, YSYEKL. The V gene lost 1 base and the J gene lost 14 bases, with 20 bases spanning the gap. The CDR3 DNA reads as TGCGCCAGCAGCCAAGCGGTCTTTGAGCCCGAATTAACCTTC. Protein sequence: CASSQAVFEPELTF.

The chain is built from TRBV19 and TRBJ1-2; the D is unclear. Germline V gene data show CDR1 as LNHDA and CDR2 as SQIVND (reference sequence). Trimming stripped 3 bases from V and 3 bases from J, with 11 bases between. This CDR3 has 14 residues. The CDR3 is CASSIPEPYYGYTF. In DNA, the CDR3 is TGTGCCAGTAGTATCCCAGAACCTTACTATGGCTACACCTTC. Full variable domain (remainder filled in from reference TRBV19 and TRBJ1-2): DGGITQSPKYLFRKEGQNVTLSCEQNLNHDAMYWYRQDPGQGLRLIYYSQIVNDFQKGDIAEGYSVSREKKESFPLTVTSAQKNPTAFYLCASSIPEPYYGYTFGSGTRLTVV.

This clone was observed once. The chain couples TRBV5-1 to TRBJ1-1, with D uncertain. Trimming cost V 1 base and J 8 bases, with 15 bases left between them. The germline CDR1 and CDR2 sequences are SGHRS and YFSETQ. The length of the CDR3 is 14 residues. CDR3 in amino acids: CASSLNRGTGEAFF. For the CDR3, the DNA is TGCGCCAGCAGCTTGAATCGGGGAACGGGCGAAGCTTTCTTT.

This clone was seen only once. The CDR3 region has the DNA TGTGCCAGCAGCCCCCGGGACATCTCGACCTACGAGCAGTACGTC. It yields the protein CASSPRDISTYEQYV. The chain uses TRBV7-3 and TRBJ2-7; possible D gene TRBD1, 6 bases. The CDR3 has 15 amino acids. CDR1 SGHTA and CDR2 FQGTGA come from the germline V gene. V was clipped by 5 bases and J by 2 bases, with 16 bases between them.

The V call is TRBV18, the J call TRBJ1-3; tentatively, D is TRBD1 (5 bases). CDR1 and CDR2 from the germline V gene are KGHSH and LQKENI. This CDR3 has 15 residues. Trimming shortened V by 0 bases and J by 10 bases, and 16 bases separated the two germline ends. In DNA form, the CDR3 reads TGTGCCAGCTCACCACCTACGCCAGGGTTTGAGACCATATATTTT. It encodes CASSPPTPGFETIYF.

J is TRBJ1-4 and V is TRBV3-1 (or the pseudogene TRBV3-2), with D possibly being TRBD1 (5 bases). The germline V gene encodes CDR1 LGHDT and CDR2 YNNKEL (reference sequence). This CDR3 spans 13 amino acids. The V and J ends lost 4 bases and 5 bases respectively, with 8 bases between them. CDR3 amino acids: CASSLRTNEKLFF. In DNA form, the CDR3 reads TGTGCCAGCAGCCTGCGGACAAATGAAAAACTGTTTTTT.

The gene calls are TRBV11-2 and TRBJ2-7; 10 nucleotides match TRBD2. Germline CDR1 is SGHAT and CDR2 is FQNNGV. The V gene end was trimmed by 1 base and the J gene end by 3 bases; junction bases not matched to a gene: 9. This CDR3 comprises 17 residues. The CDR3 DNA reads as TGTGCCAGCAGCTTAGTTAGCGGGAGGAACAGCTACTACGAGCAGTACTTC. This gives the protein CASSLVSGRNSYYEQYF.

The chain joins TRBV29-1 to TRBJ1-1; the D is unclear. Trimming removed 2 bases from V and 4 bases from J, with 11 bases in between. The CDR3 runs 13 residues. CDR1 and CDR2 from the germline V gene are SQVTM and ANQGSEA. The CDR3 is CSVERGRSTEAFF. CDR3 bases: TGCAGCGTTGAACGGGGTCGGAGCACTGAAGCTTTCTTT.

V and J are TRBV6-1 and TRBJ1-1; D is perhaps TRBD1 (6 bases). Germline CDR1 reads MNHNS; CDR2 reads SASEGT. The CDR3 totals 14 residues. V shed 7 bases and J shed 0 bases, with 12 bases lying between them. The CDR3 loop reads CASTPGALNTEAFF. CDR3 coding DNA: TGTGCCAGCACCCCAGGGGCGTTGAACACTGAAGCTTTCTTT.